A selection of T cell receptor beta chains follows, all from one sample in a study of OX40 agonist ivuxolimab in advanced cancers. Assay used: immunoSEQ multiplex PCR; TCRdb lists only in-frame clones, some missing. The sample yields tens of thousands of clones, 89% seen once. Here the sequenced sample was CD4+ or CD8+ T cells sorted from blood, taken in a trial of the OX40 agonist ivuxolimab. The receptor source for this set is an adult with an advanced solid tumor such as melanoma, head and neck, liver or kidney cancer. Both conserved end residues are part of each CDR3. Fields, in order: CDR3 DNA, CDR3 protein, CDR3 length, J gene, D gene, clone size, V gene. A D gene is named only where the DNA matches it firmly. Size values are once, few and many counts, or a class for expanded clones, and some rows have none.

CDR3 DNA: TGTGCCAGCTCACTGTTCGACACAGATACGCAGTATTTT
CDR3 protein: CASSLFDTDTQYF
CDR3 length: 13
J gene: TRBJ2-3
D gene: .
clone size: .
V gene: TRBV18

CDR3 DNA: TGTGCCACCGGACTAGAGAGCACAGATACGCAGTATTTT
CDR3 protein: CATGLESTDTQYF
CDR3 length: 13
J gene: TRBJ2-3
D gene: TRBD2
clone size: few
V gene: TRBV28

CDR3 DNA: TGTGCCAGCAGACCAAAAGGTTGGACAGGGGACAATGAGCAGTTCTTC
CDR3 protein: CASRPKGWTGDNEQFF
CDR3 length: 16
J gene: TRBJ2-1
D gene: TRBD1
clone size: .
V gene: TRBV28

CDR3 DNA: TGTGCCAGCAGCCTCCGGGCTGGGAGGGATGAGCAGTTCTTC
CDR3 protein: CASSLRAGRDEQFF
CDR3 length: 14
J gene: TRBJ2-1
D gene: TRBD2
clone size: once
V gene: TRBV27

CDR3 DNA: TGTGCCTGGGACAGTGGACTACTAGGCGATGGCTACACCTTC
CDR3 protein: CAWDSGLLGDGYTF
CDR3 length: 14
J gene: TRBJ1-2
D gene: .
clone size: .
V gene: TRBV30

CDR3 DNA: TGTGCCAGCAGGCGCGAGCGGGAGTACCCCTACGAGCAGTACTTC
CDR3 protein: CASRREREYPYEQYF
CDR3 length: 15
J gene: TRBJ2-7
D gene: TRBD2
clone size: .
V gene: TRBV27

CDR3 DNA: TGCGCCAGCAACCTAATGACTTTAGGGAGTAAGTTGTTGCGAGAGACCCAGTACTTC
CDR3 protein: CASNLMTLGSKLLRETQYF
CDR3 length: 19
J gene: TRBJ2-5
D gene: .
clone size: .
V gene: TRBV5-1

CDR3 DNA: TGTGCCAGCAGCTTGGAGGGCAGGGTGGTTGGCTACACCTTC
CDR3 protein: CASSLEGRVVGYTF
CDR3 length: 14
J gene: TRBJ1-2
D gene: .
clone size: many
V gene: TRBV5-6

CDR3 DNA: TGTGCCAGCTCACCGACGGCGGGAGGAACCAATGAGCAGTTCTTC
CDR3 protein: CASSPTAGGTNEQFF
CDR3 length: 15
J gene: TRBJ2-1
D gene: TRBD2
clone size: few
V gene: TRBV18

CDR3 DNA: TGTGCTAGTGGAGACGGAGGGACCTACAATGAGCAGTTCTTC
CDR3 protein: CASGDGGTYNEQFF
CDR3 length: 14
J gene: TRBJ2-1
D gene: .
clone size: .
V gene: TRBV12-5

CDR3 DNA: TGTGCCAGCAGCGTTAGCGGATCCTACGAGCAGTACTTC
CDR3 protein: CASSVSGSYEQYF
CDR3 length: 13
J gene: TRBJ2-7
D gene: .
clone size: .
V gene: TRBV11-2

CDR3 DNA: TGTGCCAGCAGCTTAAGGGCCTCAACCGGGGAGCTGTTTTTT
CDR3 protein: CASSLRASTGELFF
CDR3 length: 14
J gene: TRBJ2-2
D gene: .
clone size: .
V gene: TRBV7-3

CDR3 DNA: TGTGCCAGCAGCTCGGACCCCCGGGGGACTGAAGCTTTCTTT
CDR3 protein: CASSSDPRGTEAFF
CDR3 length: 14
J gene: TRBJ1-1
D gene: .
clone size: once
V gene: TRBV11-2

CDR3 DNA: TGTGCCAGTGGGACAGGGGGCAATGAGCAGTTCTTC
CDR3 protein: CASGTGGNEQFF
CDR3 length: 12
J gene: TRBJ2-1
D gene: TRBD1
clone size: .
V gene: TRBV19

CDR3 DNA: TGTGCCATCGGGGGGGGACTAGCGGGCAGCTACAATGAGCAGTTCTTC
CDR3 protein: CAIGGGLAGSYNEQFF
CDR3 length: 16
J gene: TRBJ2-1
D gene: TRBD2
clone size: .
V gene: TRBV10-3

CDR3 DNA: TGTGCCAGCTCACCGGGGTACACTGAAGCTTTCTTT
CDR3 protein: CASSPGYTEAFF
CDR3 length: 12
J gene: TRBJ1-1
D gene: .
clone size: .
V gene: TRBV18

CDR3 DNA: TGTGCCAGTAGTGTCGGGAGCGCAGATACGCAGTATTTT
CDR3 protein: CASSVGSADTQYF
CDR3 length: 13
J gene: TRBJ2-3
D gene: .
clone size: .
V gene: TRBV19

CDR3 DNA: TGTGCCAGTAGTTCGTCGGGAGGCTACAATGAGCAGTTCTTC
CDR3 protein: CASSSSGGYNEQFF
CDR3 length: 14
J gene: TRBJ2-1
D gene: TRBD2
clone size: .
V gene: TRBV19

CDR3 DNA: TGTGCCAGTAGTGTAAGCCTTAGTTCCTACAATGAGCAGTTCTTC
CDR3 protein: CASSVSLSSYNEQFF
CDR3 length: 15
J gene: TRBJ2-1
D gene: .
clone size: .
V gene: TRBV19

CDR3 DNA: TGTGCCAGCAGCTTTGGCCCGGGACAGTACAATGAGCAGTTCTTC
CDR3 protein: CASSFGPGQYNEQFF
CDR3 length: 15
J gene: TRBJ2-1
D gene: TRBD1
clone size: .
V gene: TRBV5-4

CDR3 DNA: TGTGCCAGCAGTTTAATGGACTACAATGAGCAGTTCTTC
CDR3 protein: CASSLMDYNEQFF
CDR3 length: 13
J gene: TRBJ2-1
D gene: .
clone size: .
V gene: TRBV28

CDR3 DNA: TGTGCCAGCAGCTCCGACCGACTAGCGGCCCGCGGCGAGCAGTACTTC
CDR3 protein: CASSSDRLAARGEQYF
CDR3 length: 16
J gene: TRBJ2-7
D gene: TRBD2
clone size: .
V gene: TRBV11-2

CDR3 DNA: TGTGCCAGCAGCCGACTAGCGGGATCCTACGAGCAGTACTTC
CDR3 protein: CASSRLAGSYEQYF
CDR3 length: 14
J gene: TRBJ2-7
D gene: TRBD2
clone size: .
V gene: TRBV5-4

CDR3 DNA: TGTGCCAGCAGCGTAGATGGACAGGTGATTGAAAAACTGTTTTTT
CDR3 protein: CASSVDGQVIEKLFF
CDR3 length: 15
J gene: TRBJ1-4
D gene: TRBD1
clone size: .
V gene: TRBV9

CDR3 DNA: TGCGCCAGCAGCTTGGCACAGGGTGCGATCTACGAGCAGTACTTC
CDR3 protein: CASSLAQGAIYEQYF
CDR3 length: 15
J gene: TRBJ2-7
D gene: .
clone size: .
V gene: TRBV5-1

CDR3 DNA: TGTGCCAGCCAAGACCGACTTGAAGCTTTCTTT
CDR3 protein: CASQDRLEAFF
CDR3 length: 11
J gene: TRBJ1-1
D gene: .
clone size: .
V gene: TRBV27

CDR3 DNA: TGTGCCAGCAGCCTTGGGGGTGGCAGGGGGTTTTACGAGCAGTACTTC
CDR3 protein: CASSLGGGRGFYEQYF
CDR3 length: 16
J gene: TRBJ2-7
D gene: TRBD1
clone size: .
V gene: TRBV11-2

CDR3 DNA: TGTGCCAGCAGGACAGGGGTCCGCAATGAGCAGTTCTTC
CDR3 protein: CASRTGVRNEQFF
CDR3 length: 13
J gene: TRBJ2-1
D gene: TRBD1
clone size: once
V gene: TRBV6-6

CDR3 DNA: TGTGCCAGCAGTGCCGAAAGACACACTGAAGCTTTCTTT
CDR3 protein: CASSAERHTEAFF
CDR3 length: 13
J gene: TRBJ1-1
D gene: .
clone size: .
V gene: TRBV25-1

CDR3 DNA: TGTGCCAGCAGCTTAGTTCCAGCGGGTAACAGCTACAATGAGCAGTTCTTC
CDR3 protein: CASSLVPAGNSYNEQFF
CDR3 length: 17
J gene: TRBJ2-1
D gene: .
clone size: .
V gene: TRBV11-2

CDR3 DNA: TGTGCCAGCAGTTTATCCCGGACAGTAAATCAGCCCCAGCATTTT
CDR3 protein: CASSLSRTVNQPQHF
CDR3 length: 15
J gene: TRBJ1-5
D gene: .
clone size: .
V gene: TRBV27

CDR3 DNA: TGTGCCAGCAGCTTGAGAGGGAGTAACTATGGCTACACCTTC
CDR3 protein: CASSLRGSNYGYTF
CDR3 length: 14
J gene: TRBJ1-2
D gene: .
clone size: .
V gene: TRBV5-6

CDR3 DNA: TGTGCCAGCAACGCTCCGGACGCTACCTACGAGCAGTACTTC
CDR3 protein: CASNAPDATYEQYF
CDR3 length: 14
J gene: TRBJ2-7
D gene: .
clone size: .
V gene: TRBV28

CDR3 DNA: TGTGCCAGCAGTTACTCACCAGGCCCGGACTATGGCTACACCTTC
CDR3 protein: CASSYSPGPDYGYTF
CDR3 length: 15
J gene: TRBJ1-2
D gene: .
clone size: .
V gene: TRBV6-6

CDR3 DNA: TGTGCCAGCAGCTTAGGACTAGCGGGAGCATACAATGAGCAGTTCTTC
CDR3 protein: CASSLGLAGAYNEQFF
CDR3 length: 16
J gene: TRBJ2-1
D gene: TRBD2
clone size: .
V gene: TRBV5-8

CDR3 DNA: TGTGCCAGCAGCTCGTTCGCGGGGGGCACAGATACGCAGTATTTT
CDR3 protein: CASSSFAGGTDTQYF
CDR3 length: 15
J gene: TRBJ2-3
D gene: TRBD2
clone size: .
V gene: TRBV7-9

CDR3 DNA: TGTGCCAGCAGCGTAGGCCCAGCGGGGTCGACCTACGAGCAGTACTTC
CDR3 protein: CASSVGPAGSTYEQYF
CDR3 length: 16
J gene: TRBJ2-7
D gene: TRBD2
clone size: once
V gene: TRBV9

CDR3 DNA: TGTGCCAGCAGCTTGACCCCCTCCGATCAGCCCCAGCATTTT
CDR3 protein: CASSLTPSDQPQHF
CDR3 length: 14
J gene: TRBJ1-5
D gene: .
clone size: once
V gene: TRBV5-6

CDR3 DNA: TGCGCCAGCACCGCAGGGATGAACACTGAAGCTTTCTTT
CDR3 protein: CASTAGMNTEAFF
CDR3 length: 13
J gene: TRBJ1-1
D gene: .
clone size: .
V gene: TRBV10-1

CDR3 DNA: TGTGCCAGCAGCGCAGGGGCCGGCTACACCTTC
CDR3 protein: CASSAGAGYTF
CDR3 length: 11
J gene: TRBJ1-2
D gene: .
clone size: .
V gene: TRBV9

CDR3 DNA: TGCGCCAGCAGCCAAGTAACATCAGCGGATACGCAGTATTTT
CDR3 protein: CASSQVTSADTQYF
CDR3 length: 14
J gene: TRBJ2-3
D gene: .
clone size: .
V gene: TRBV4-1

CDR3 DNA: TGTGCCAGCAGTTTGTTGGACAGCTACAATGAGCAGTTCTTC
CDR3 protein: CASSLLDSYNEQFF
CDR3 length: 14
J gene: TRBJ2-1
D gene: .
clone size: .
V gene: TRBV27

CDR3 DNA: TGCGCCAGCAGCCAGACAGGGGTTCCTGAAGCTTTCTTT
CDR3 protein: CASSQTGVPEAFF
CDR3 length: 13
J gene: TRBJ1-1
D gene: TRBD1
clone size: few
V gene: TRBV4-1

CDR3 DNA: TGTGCCAGCAGTCGGGGGGGGCTTGGAAACACCATATATTTT
CDR3 protein: CASSRGGLGNTIYF
CDR3 length: 14
J gene: TRBJ1-3
D gene: .
clone size: .
V gene: TRBV6-1

CDR3 DNA: TGCGCCAGCAGCCAAGATATAAACTCCAATCAGCCCCAGCATTTT
CDR3 protein: CASSQDINSNQPQHF
CDR3 length: 15
J gene: TRBJ1-5
D gene: .
clone size: .
V gene: TRBV4-1

CDR3 DNA: TGCGCCAGCAGCCAAGATCTCAGGGGGCTTCGGGAAAAACTGTTTTTT
CDR3 protein: CASSQDLRGLREKLFF
CDR3 length: 16
J gene: TRBJ1-4
D gene: TRBD1
clone size: .
V gene: TRBV4-1

CDR3 DNA: TGTGCCAGCAGCTCTTCGATAGCGGGAGGGCCCTCAGATACGCAGTATTTT
CDR3 protein: CASSSSIAGGPSDTQYF
CDR3 length: 17
J gene: TRBJ2-3
D gene: TRBD2
clone size: .
V gene: TRBV7-9

CDR3 DNA: TGTGCCAGCAGCTCCCGGACGGATAGACTCCACGAGCAGTACTTC
CDR3 protein: CASSSRTDRLHEQYF
CDR3 length: 15
J gene: TRBJ2-7
D gene: .
clone size: .
V gene: TRBV7-3

CDR3 DNA: TGCGCCAGCAAACTACTAGCGGGGGAAAACACCGGGGAGCTGTTTTTT
CDR3 protein: CASKLLAGENTGELFF
CDR3 length: 16
J gene: TRBJ2-2
D gene: TRBD2
clone size: .
V gene: TRBV4-1

CDR3 DNA: TGTGCCAGTAGTATCGGGGCCAATGAGCAGTTCTTC
CDR3 protein: CASSIGANEQFF
CDR3 length: 12
J gene: TRBJ2-1
D gene: .
clone size: few
V gene: TRBV19

CDR3 DNA: TGTGCCAGCAGGCGACGTCCGACAGGGTCAGATGGCTACACCTTC
CDR3 protein: CASRRRPTGSDGYTF
CDR3 length: 15
J gene: TRBJ1-2
D gene: TRBD1
clone size: .
V gene: TRBV27

CDR3 DNA: TGCGCCAGCAGCCACACAGATGACGGGCGGAAGCAGTACTTC
CDR3 protein: CASSHTDDGRKQYF
CDR3 length: 14
J gene: TRBJ2-4
D gene: .
clone size: .
V gene: TRBV4-1

CDR3 DNA: TGTGCCAGCAGCTTTTCTCCCGGGGAGCTGTTTTTT
CDR3 protein: CASSFSPGELFF
CDR3 length: 12
J gene: TRBJ2-2
D gene: .
clone size: .
V gene: TRBV11-3

CDR3 DNA: TGTGCCAGCAGTGTCGGACAGGTCCCCTACGAGCAGTACTTC
CDR3 protein: CASSVGQVPYEQYF
CDR3 length: 14
J gene: TRBJ2-7
D gene: TRBD1
clone size: once
V gene: TRBV27